This TCR beta chain was retrieved from a study of blood T cells in healthy people across ages. Looked up from germline, CDR1 is SNHLY and CDR2 is FYNNEI. CDR3 size: 14 residues. V dropped 8 bases and J dropped 0 bases, with 11 bases sitting between them. In regard to this clonotype: Its antigen is still unknown.

Alongside a J-beta primer mix, a sample-barcoded 5' primer served in a second PCR lasting roughly 7 to 11 cycles. TCRdb itself ran the 5' RACE reads through MiXCR, one entry per CDR3 protein. The table shows about 580,000 distinct CDR3 sequences, with around 48% occurring only once. Study-wide results and limits: Underestimates were what the diversity estimates from one million T cells were considered to be. Naive and antigen-experienced cells could not be conclusively compared, given unsorted PBMCs. Observed TCR beta diversity showed a strong correlation with the percentage of naive T cells as measured by flow cytometry. The study found more naive CD4+ cells and higher diversity in long-lived than aged donors.

This sequence originates from a man older than 75 in good health. Sequencing input: blood. V usage is TRBV2 and J usage is TRBJ1-5; D perhaps matches TRBD1 (5 bases). The CDR3 DNA sequence: TGTGCCAGCGGGCGGGGGGGTAGCAATCAGCCCCAGCATTTT. Amino acid sequence: CASGRGGSNQPQHF.